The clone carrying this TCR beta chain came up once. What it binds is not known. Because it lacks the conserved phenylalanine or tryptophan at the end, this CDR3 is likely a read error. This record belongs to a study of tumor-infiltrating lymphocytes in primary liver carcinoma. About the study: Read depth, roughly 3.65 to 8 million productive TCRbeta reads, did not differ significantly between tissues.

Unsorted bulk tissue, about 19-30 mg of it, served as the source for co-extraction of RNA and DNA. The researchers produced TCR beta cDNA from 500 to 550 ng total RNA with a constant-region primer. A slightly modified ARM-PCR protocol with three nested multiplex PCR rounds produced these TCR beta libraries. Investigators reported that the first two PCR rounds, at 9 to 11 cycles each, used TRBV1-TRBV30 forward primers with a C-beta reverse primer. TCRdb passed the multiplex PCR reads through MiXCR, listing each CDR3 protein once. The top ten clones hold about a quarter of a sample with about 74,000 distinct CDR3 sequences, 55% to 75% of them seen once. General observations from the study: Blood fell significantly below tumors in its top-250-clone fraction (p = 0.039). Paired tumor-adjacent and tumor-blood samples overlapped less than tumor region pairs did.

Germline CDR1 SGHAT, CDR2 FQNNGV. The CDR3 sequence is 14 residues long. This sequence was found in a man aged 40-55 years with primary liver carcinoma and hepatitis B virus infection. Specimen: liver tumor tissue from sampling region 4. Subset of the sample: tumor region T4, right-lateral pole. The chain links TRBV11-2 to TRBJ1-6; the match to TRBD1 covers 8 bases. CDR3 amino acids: CAISLQGVNSPLHS. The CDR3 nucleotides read TGTGCCATCAGCTTACAGGGGGTGAATTCACCCCTCCACTCT.